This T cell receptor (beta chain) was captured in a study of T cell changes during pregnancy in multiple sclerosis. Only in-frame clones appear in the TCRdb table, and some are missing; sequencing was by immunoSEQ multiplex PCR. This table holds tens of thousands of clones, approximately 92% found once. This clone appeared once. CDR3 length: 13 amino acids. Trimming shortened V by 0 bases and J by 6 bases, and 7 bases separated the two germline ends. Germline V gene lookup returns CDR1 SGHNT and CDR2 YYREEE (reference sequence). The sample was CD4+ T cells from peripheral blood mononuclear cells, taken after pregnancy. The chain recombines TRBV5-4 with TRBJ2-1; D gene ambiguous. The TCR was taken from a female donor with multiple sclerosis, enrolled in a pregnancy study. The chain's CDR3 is CASSLVTVNEQFF. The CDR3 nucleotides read TGTGCCAGCAGCTTGGTAACGGTCAATGAGCAGTTCTTC.